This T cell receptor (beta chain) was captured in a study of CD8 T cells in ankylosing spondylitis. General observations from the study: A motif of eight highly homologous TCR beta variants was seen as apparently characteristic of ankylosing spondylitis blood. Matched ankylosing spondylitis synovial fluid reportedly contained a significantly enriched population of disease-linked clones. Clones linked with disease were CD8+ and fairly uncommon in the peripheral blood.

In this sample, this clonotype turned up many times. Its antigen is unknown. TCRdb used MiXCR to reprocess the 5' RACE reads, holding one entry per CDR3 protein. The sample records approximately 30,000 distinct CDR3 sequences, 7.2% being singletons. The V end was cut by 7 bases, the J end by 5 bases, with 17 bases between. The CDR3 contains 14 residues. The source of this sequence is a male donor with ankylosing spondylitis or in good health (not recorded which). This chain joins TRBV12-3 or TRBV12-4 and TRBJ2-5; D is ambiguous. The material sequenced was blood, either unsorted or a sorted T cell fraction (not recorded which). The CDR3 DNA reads TGTGCCAGCACCTACCTAGGTTATGGGGAGACCCAGTACTTC. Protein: CASTYLGYGETQYF.